This T cell receptor beta chain appears in the sequencing data of a study of blood T cell repertoires in COVID-19. Study context: Sample material is recorded as cDNA or gDNA derived from T cells, B-cell-depleted T cells, or PBMCs.

V lost 0 bases to trimming and J lost 7 bases, with 12 bases between them. CDR3 length: 14 amino acids. Per the germline V gene, CDR1 is LGHDT and CDR2 is YNNKEL (reference sequence). Authors' analysis steps: Estimates of nucleated cell counts were drawn from the amplification of reference gene primers. The data were produced by immunoSEQ multiplex PCR, yet TCRdb's version contains in-frame clones alone and is incomplete. V and J calls plus clone size are reproduced from that table; the DNA served to infer D and trimming. The table includes approximately 190,000 clones, around four fifths detected once.

This rearrangement joins TRBV3-1 (or the pseudogene TRBV3-2) to TRBJ1-2; D is ambiguous. This TCR came from a woman in her forties with acute or convalescent COVID-19. Specimen: peripheral blood. The CDR3 spells CASSQDGARGGYTF. The CDR3 coding sequence is TGTGCCAGCAGCCAAGACGGTGCGAGAGGTGGCTACACCTTC.